The entry below gives a single T cell receptor beta chain sequence along with its context. No antigen is known for it. 5'RACE template switching with UMIs generated TCR beta cDNA. TCRdb reprocessed the 5' RACE reads and reports one entry per CDR3 protein, with no DNA. The sample data list some 450,000 distinct CDR3 sequences. The sample originates from a study of T cells expressing NK-cell markers. Study background: Serological testing identified seven of the eight sequenced donors as HCMV-seropositive and one as seronegative. Regarding the study as a whole: NKG2C+ dominant clonotype frequencies in five to seven donors were roughly 1.0-7.5% of CD8+ T cells. These clonotypes also led the CD3+CD56-NKG2C+ fraction in several donors.

CDR3 length: 16 residues. CDR1 and CDR2 (germline): DFQATT, SNEGSKA (reference sequence). This clonotype originated in a woman aged 18 to 75 in good health. The sample comprised blood T cells: a sorted CD56 or NKG2C T cell subset, CD4+ or CD8+ T cells, or bulk PBMC T cells (not recorded which). V usage is TRBV20-1 and J usage is TRBJ2-5; TCRdb's assignment of TRBD1 cannot be checked, as there is no DNA. The CDR3 reads CSADPWGERLDETQYF.